These T cell receptor beta chains were read from a single sample in a study of T cell repertoires in cytomegalovirus infection. TCRdb passed the reads through MiXCR, listing each CDR3 protein once. The sample yields 150,000 to 160,000 distinct CDR3 sequences, 23% seen once. The specimen sequenced was PBMCs. The receptors derive from a human donor in good health (CMV status not recorded). Some clones in this sample may be carry-over from other donors' samples. The CDR3 runs from the conserved cysteine through the conserved F or W. The D gene is left open where the match is weak. Part of the rows lack a size; the others show once, few, many or a class for expanded clones.

v_gene,abundance,j_gene,d_gene,CDR3nt,CDR3aa
TRBV29-1,few,TRBJ1-1,.,TGCAGCGTTGACATGACGAACACTGAAGCTTTCTTT,CSVDMTNTEAFF
TRBV28,many,TRBJ2-1,.,TGTGCCAGCAGCTTTCCTTTAAGGGGATACAATGAGCAGTTCTTC,CASSFPLRGYNEQFF
TRBV7-2,many,TRBJ2-7,TRBD1,TGTGCCAGCAGCCCAGGGACAGGCACCTACGAGCAGTACTTC,CASSPGTGTYEQYF
TRBV7-2,many,TRBJ2-1,.,TGTGCCAGCAGCTTATCCCGGACCAGTGAGCAGTTCTTC,CASSLSRTSEQFF
TRBV9,.,TRBJ2-2,TRBD1,TGTGCCAGCAGCGGCGGGACAGGGATCGCCGGGGAGCTGTTTTTT,CASSGGTGIAGELFF
TRBV7-2,few,TRBJ2-3,.,TGTGCCAGCAGCTTAATCCAGCGCACAGATACGCAGTATTTT,CASSLIQRTDTQYF
TRBV7-2,many,TRBJ1-4,.,TGTGCCAGCAGCTTAGAGGGGCGGATTAATGAAAAACTGTTTTTT,CASSLEGRINEKLFF
TRBV20-1,few,TRBJ1-1,.,TGCAGTGCTAGAGATTACAGGCAGGGGACTGAAGCTTTCTTT,CSARDYRQGTEAFF
TRBV7-7,many,TRBJ2-5,.,TGTGCTAGCAGCTTAAGTGACACCCTGGGGGAGACCCAGTACTTC,CASSLSDTLGETQYF
TRBV19,.,TRBJ1-5,.,TGTGCCAGTAGTAAGCTCGGACAGCTTGGCAATCAGCCCCAGCATTTT,CASSKLGQLGNQPQHF
TRBV20-1,few,TRBJ2-2,.,TGCAGTGCTAGACCCCCGGGGACCGGGGAGCTGTTTTTT,CSARPPGTGELFF
TRBV20-1,.,TRBJ2-1,.,TGCAGTGCTAGACCCAATGAGCAGTTCTTC,CSARPNEQFF
TRBV28,.,TRBJ1-1,.,TGTGCCAGCAGCGAGGAAGGAAACACTGAAGCTTTCTTT,CASSEEGNTEAFF
TRBV5-1,.,TRBJ2-6,.,TGCGCCAGCAGCTTGGCCCAGGGTGCTGGGGCCAACGTCCTGACTTTC,CASSLAQGAGANVLTF
TRBV5-8,.,TRBJ2-3,.,TGTGCCAGCAGCATAGACACGTTTACGCAGTATTTT,CASSIDTFTQYF
TRBV7-2,.,TRBJ2-1,TRBD2,TGTGCCAGCAGCTTAGCGGGGGGGACTAGCGGGAACTACTACAATGAGCAGTTCTTC,CASSLAGGTSGNYYNEQFF
TRBV27,.,TRBJ1-2,.,TGTGCCAGCAGTTTAGAGGGGAATGGCTACACCTTC,CASSLEGNGYTF
TRBV5-4,.,TRBJ2-7,.,TGTGCCAGCGGTTCGGCCCTTACAGGTCCCCACGAGCAGTACTTC,CASGSALTGPHEQYF
TRBV12-3/TRBV12-4,many,TRBJ2-3,TRBD1,TGTGCCAGCGTGCAGGGGGAGACAGATACGCAGTATTTT,CASVQGETDTQYF
TRBV5-1,.,TRBJ2-3,TRBD2,TGCGCCAGCAGCCCGGGACTAGCGGGACTGTGGGAGTCGGCAGATACGCAGTATTTT,CASSPGLAGLWESADTQYF
TRBV28,few,TRBJ2-2,TRBD1,TGTGCCAGCCTAAACACAGGGGACACCGGGGAGCTGTTTTTT,CASLNTGDTGELFF
TRBV7-3,few,TRBJ2-1,.,TGTGCCAGCAGCTTAACTCCGGGGAATGAGCAGTTCTTC,CASSLTPGNEQFF
TRBV18,.,TRBJ2-2,.,TGTGCCAGCTCACCACCAAGTGCGAACACCAGGGAGCTGTTTTTT,CASSPPSANTRELFF
TRBV20-1,few,TRBJ2-5,TRBD1,TGCAGAGGTACAGGGGGTACGGGAGAGACCCAGTACTTC,CRGTGGTGETQYF
TRBV9,.,TRBJ2-3,TRBD2,TGTGCCAGCAGCGCGACTAGCGGAGCTCGCACAGATACGCAGTATTTT,CASSATSGARTDTQYF
TRBV7-2,many,TRBJ2-3,.,TGTGCCAGCAGCTTAGCAGCCGGGACAAGCACAGATACGCAGTATTTT,CASSLAAGTSTDTQYF
TRBV28,few,TRBJ2-7,TRBD2,TGTGCCAGCAGAAAGCGGGGGGGCCCCGAGCAGTACTTC,CASRKRGGPEQYF
TRBV7-2,.,TRBJ2-3,.,TGTGCCAGCAGCTTAGGTGGGCTCGCTGGCACAGATACGCAGTATTTT,CASSLGGLAGTDTQYF
TRBV6-2/TRBV6-3,few,TRBJ2-7,.,TGTGCCAGCAGTTACTCAACAGTGACATCCTACGAGCAGTACTTC,CASSYSTVTSYEQYF
TRBV14,few,TRBJ2-7,.,TGTGCCAGCAGCCAAATGGGGGACTCCTACGAGCAGTACTTC,CASSQMGDSYEQYF
TRBV7-9,few,TRBJ1-2,TRBD1,TGTGCCAGCAAAGACAGGGATGGTGGCTACACCTTC,CASKDRDGGYTF
TRBV5-6,few,TRBJ1-2,.,TGTGCCAGCAGCCTCGGGACGAGCCTAATTTATGGCTACACCTTC,CASSLGTSLIYGYTF
TRBV7-2,many,TRBJ2-6,TRBD1,TGTGCCAGTCTCCGGGACAGGGGGGTCTCCGGGGCCAACGTCCTGACTTTC,CASLRDRGVSGANVLTF
TRBV7-7,many,TRBJ2-1,TRBD2,TGTGCTAGCAGCCCCGGGACTAGCGGGGCCTACAATGAGCAGTTCTTC,CASSPGTSGAYNEQFF
TRBV11-2,.,TRBJ1-2,.,TGTGCCAGCAGCCCCCCTTTGACAGGCCCCTCCTATGGCTACACCTTC,CASSPPLTGPSYGYTF
TRBV6-5,.,TRBJ2-7,.,TGTGCCAGCAGACAGGGTTTCTCTTCCTACGAGCAGTACTTC,CASRQGFSSYEQYF
TRBV28,few,TRBJ2-5,TRBD2,TGTGCCAGCAGCCAGACTAGCGGGGGTTACGAGACCCAGTACTTC,CASSQTSGGYETQYF
TRBV29-1,.,TRBJ2-2,.,TGCAGCGTTGGGGGCCTGGGGAACGGGGAGCTGTTTTTT,CSVGGLGNGELFF
TRBV12-3/TRBV12-4,many,TRBJ1-1,.,TGTGCCAGCAGTTTATTTCGGGCGGAAGCTTTCTTT,CASSLFRAEAFF
TRBV3-1,.,TRBJ2-7,TRBD2,TGTGCCAGCAGCCAAGATGCGGGAGGAGTACCCTACGAGCAGTACTTC,CASSQDAGGVPYEQYF